What follows is one TCR beta chain and its context. The data belong to a study of control samples from healthy donors and cancer patients. Data came from immunoSEQ multiplex PCR; TCRdb stores just in-frame clones and leaves some out. The table shows 74,000 or so clones, with roughly 90% occurring only once. This CDR3 has 16 amino acids. This clonotype originated in a man aged 45-65 years in good health. This chain uses TRBV21-1 with TRBJ2-3; TRBD2 was called by the table and not checked on the DNA. TRBV21-1 corresponds to a pseudogene. The source material was blood. The CDR3 nucleotides are TGTGCCAGCAGCATAGAGGGTACTGGGAACACAGATACGCAGTATTTT. Its protein product is CASSIEGTGNTDTQYF.